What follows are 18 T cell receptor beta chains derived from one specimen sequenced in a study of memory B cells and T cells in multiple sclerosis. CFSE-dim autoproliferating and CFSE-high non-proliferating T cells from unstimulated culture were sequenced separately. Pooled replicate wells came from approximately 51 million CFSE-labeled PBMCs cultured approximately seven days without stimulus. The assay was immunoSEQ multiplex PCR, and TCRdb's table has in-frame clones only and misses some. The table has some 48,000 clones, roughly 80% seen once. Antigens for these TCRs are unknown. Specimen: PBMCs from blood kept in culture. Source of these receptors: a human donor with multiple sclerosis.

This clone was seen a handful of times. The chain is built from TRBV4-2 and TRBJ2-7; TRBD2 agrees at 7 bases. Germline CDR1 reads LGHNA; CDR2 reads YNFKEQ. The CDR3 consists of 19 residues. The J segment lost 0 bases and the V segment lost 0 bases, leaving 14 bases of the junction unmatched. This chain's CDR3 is CASSQDPWLTGGSSYEQYF. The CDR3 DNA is TGTGCCAGCAGCCAAGATCCGTGGTTGACGGGCGGGAGCTCCTACGAGCAGTACTTC.

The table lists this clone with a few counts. The CDR3 region is CASSGDALDTIYF. CDR3 in DNA: TGTGCCAGTAGCGGGGATGCTTTGGACACCATATATTTT. The V and J genes are TRBV19 and TRBJ1-3; the D is unclear. The CDR3 is 13 amino acids. Germline V gene lookup returns CDR1 LNHDA and CDR2 SQIVND (reference sequence). V shed 6 bases and J shed 8 bases, with 14 bases lying between them.

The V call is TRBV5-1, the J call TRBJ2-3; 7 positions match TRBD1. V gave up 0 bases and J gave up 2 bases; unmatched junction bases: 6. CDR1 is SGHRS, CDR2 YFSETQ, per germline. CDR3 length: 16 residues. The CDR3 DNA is TGCGCCAGCAGCTTGGGGTCAGGGGGATACACAGATACGCAGTATTTT. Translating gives CASSLGSGGYTDTQYF.

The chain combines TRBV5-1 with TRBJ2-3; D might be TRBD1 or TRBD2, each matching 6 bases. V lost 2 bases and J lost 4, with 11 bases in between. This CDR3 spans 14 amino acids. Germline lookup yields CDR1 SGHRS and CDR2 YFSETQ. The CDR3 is CASSFEGEADTQYF. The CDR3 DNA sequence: TGCGCCAGCAGCTTCGAGGGGGAGGCAGATACGCAGTATTTT.

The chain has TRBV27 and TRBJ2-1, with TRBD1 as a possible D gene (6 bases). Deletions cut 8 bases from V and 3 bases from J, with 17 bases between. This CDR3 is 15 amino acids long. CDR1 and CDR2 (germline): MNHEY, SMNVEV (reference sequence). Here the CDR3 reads CASGNQGLIYNEQFF. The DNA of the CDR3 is TGTGCCAGCGGCAATCAGGGGCTTATCTACAATGAGCAGTTCTTC.

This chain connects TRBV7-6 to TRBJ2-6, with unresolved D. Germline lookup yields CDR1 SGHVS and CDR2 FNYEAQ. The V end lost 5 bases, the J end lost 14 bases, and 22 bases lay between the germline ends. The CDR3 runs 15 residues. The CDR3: CASSPNRPLGEILTF. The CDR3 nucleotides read TGTGCCAGCAGCCCGAACAGACCTCTTGGGGAAATCCTGACTTTC.

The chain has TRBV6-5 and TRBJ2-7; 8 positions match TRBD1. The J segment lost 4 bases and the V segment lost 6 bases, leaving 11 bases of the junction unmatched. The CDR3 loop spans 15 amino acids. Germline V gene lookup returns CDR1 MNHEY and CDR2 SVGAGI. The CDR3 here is CASSPTGGAPYEQYF. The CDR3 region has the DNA TGTGCCAGCAGCCCTACAGGGGGTGCCCCTTACGAGCAGTACTTC.

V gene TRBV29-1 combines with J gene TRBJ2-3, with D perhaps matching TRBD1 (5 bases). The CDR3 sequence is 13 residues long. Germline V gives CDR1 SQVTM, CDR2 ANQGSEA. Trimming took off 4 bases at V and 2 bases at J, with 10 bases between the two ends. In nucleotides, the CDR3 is TGCAGCGTTGCCTGGGGCCCCACAGATACGCAGTATTTT. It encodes CSVAWGPTDTQYF.

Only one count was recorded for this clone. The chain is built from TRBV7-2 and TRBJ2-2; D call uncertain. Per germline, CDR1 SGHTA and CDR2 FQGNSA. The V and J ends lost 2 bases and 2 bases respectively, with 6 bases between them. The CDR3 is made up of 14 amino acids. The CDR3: CASSLRINTGELFF. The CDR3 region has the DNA TGTGCCAGCAGCTTAAGAATAAACACCGGGGAGCTGTTTTTT.

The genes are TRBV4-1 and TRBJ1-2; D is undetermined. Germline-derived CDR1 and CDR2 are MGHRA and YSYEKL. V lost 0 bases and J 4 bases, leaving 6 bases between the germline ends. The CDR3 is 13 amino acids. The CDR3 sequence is CASSQDWAYGYTF. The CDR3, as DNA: TGCGCCAGCAGCCAAGATTGGGCCTATGGCTACACCTTC.

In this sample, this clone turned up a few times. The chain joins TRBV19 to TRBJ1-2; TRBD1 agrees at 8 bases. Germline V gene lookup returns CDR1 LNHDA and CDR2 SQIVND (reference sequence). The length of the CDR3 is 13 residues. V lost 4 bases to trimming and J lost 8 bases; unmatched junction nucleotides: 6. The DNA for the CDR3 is TGTGCCAGTAGTACGGGACAGGTGGTAGGCTACACCTTC. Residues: CASSTGQVVGYTF. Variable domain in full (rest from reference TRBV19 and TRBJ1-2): DGGITQSPKYLFRKEGQNVTLSCEQNLNHDAMYWYRQDPGQGLRLIYYSQIVNDFQKGDIAEGYSVSREKKESFPLTVTSAQKNPTAFYLCASSTGQVVGYTFGSGTRLTVV.

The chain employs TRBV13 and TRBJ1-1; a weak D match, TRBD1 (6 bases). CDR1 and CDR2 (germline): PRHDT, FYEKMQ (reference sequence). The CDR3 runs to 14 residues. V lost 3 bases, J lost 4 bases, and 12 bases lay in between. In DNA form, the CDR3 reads TGTGCCAGCAGCTTGCGGGGGCAGGGCACTGAAGCTTTCTTT. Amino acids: CASSLRGQGTEAFF.

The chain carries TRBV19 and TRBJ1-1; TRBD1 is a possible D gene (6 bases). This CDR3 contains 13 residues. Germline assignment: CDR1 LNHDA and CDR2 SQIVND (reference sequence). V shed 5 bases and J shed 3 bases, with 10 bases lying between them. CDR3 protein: CASSSTGYTEAFF. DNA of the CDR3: TGTGCCAGTAGTTCGACAGGTTACACTGAAGCTTTCTTT.

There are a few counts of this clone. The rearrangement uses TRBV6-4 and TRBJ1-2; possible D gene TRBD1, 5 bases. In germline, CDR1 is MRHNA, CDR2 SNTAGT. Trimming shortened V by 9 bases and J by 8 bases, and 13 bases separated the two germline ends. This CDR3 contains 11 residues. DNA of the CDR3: TGTGCCAGGGGGCCGGGGGAAGGCTACACCTTC. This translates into CARGPGEGYTF.

The DNA for the CDR3 is TGTGCCAGCAGCGCCCCGGGTCGGGGCCATGAGCAGTTCTTC. Encoded protein: CASSAPGRGHEQFF. The J gene is TRBJ2-1, the V gene TRBV9; D could derive from TRBD1 or TRBD2 (5 bases each). Trimming stripped 3 bases from V and 8 bases from J, with 15 bases between. The germline gives CDR1 SGDLS, CDR2 YYNGEE. The length of the CDR3 is 14 residues.

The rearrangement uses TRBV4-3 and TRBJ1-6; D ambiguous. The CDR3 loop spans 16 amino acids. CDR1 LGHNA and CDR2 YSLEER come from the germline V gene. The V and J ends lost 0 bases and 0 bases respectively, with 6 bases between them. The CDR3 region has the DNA TGCGCCAGCAGCCAAGATCCGAGCTCCTATAATTCACCCCTCCACTTT. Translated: CASSQDPSSYNSPLHF.

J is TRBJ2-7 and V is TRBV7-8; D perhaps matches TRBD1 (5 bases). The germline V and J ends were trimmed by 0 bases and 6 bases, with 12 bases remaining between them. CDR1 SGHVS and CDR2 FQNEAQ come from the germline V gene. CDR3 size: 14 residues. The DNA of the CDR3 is TGTGCCAGCAGCTTAGCGGTCCAGGGCGGCGAGCAGTACTTC. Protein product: CASSLAVQGGEQYF.

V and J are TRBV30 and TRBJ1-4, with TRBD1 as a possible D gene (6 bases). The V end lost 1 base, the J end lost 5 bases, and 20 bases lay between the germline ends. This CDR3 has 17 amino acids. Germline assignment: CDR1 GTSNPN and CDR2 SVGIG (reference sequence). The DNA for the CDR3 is TGTGCCTGGAGTGACAGGGCTAGGGGTTGGGGAAATGAAAAACTGTTTTTT. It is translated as CAWSDRARGWGNEKLFF. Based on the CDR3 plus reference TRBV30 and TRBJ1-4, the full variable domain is SQTIHQWPATLVQPVGSPLSLECTVEGTSNPNLYWYRQAAGRGLQLLFYSVGIGQISSEVPQNLSASRPQDRQFILSSKKLLLSDSGFYLCAWSDRARGWGNEKLFFGSGTQLSVL.